A selection of T cell receptor beta chains follows, all from one sample in a study of blood T cell repertoires in COVID-19. Here immunoSEQ multiplex PCR was the method, and the copy in TCRdb shows in-frame clones only, minus some. The sample holds 150,000 to 200,000 clones, around 79% seen once. The specimen was peripheral blood. These receptors were collected from a woman aged 40 to 50 with COVID-19, enrolled during active disease. CDR3s include the opening cysteine and the closing phenylalanine or tryptophan. Fields, in order: V gene, clone size, J gene, D gene, CDR3 protein, CDR3 DNA. The D gene is left open where the match is weak. Part of the rows lack a size; the others show once, few, many or a class for expanded clones.

V: TRBV5-4; size: -; J: TRBJ1-3; D: -; CDR3: CASSQTGLGNTIYF; DNA: TGTGCCAGCAGTCAAACAGGGTTGGGAAACACCATATATTTT
V: TRBV9; size: -; J: TRBJ1-2; D: TRBD1; CDR3: CASSRYMGQEYYGYTF; DNA: TGTGCCAGCAGCAGATACATGGGACAGGAGTACTATGGCTACACCTTC
V: TRBV6-5; size: -; J: TRBJ2-3; D: -; CDR3: CASTQFDTQYF; DNA: TGTGCCAGCACCCAATTCGATACGCAGTATTTT
V: TRBV5-1; size: -; J: TRBJ2-3; D: TRBD1; CDR3: CASSLYRGRDTQYF; DNA: TGCGCCAGCAGCTTGTACAGGGGCAGAGATACGCAGTATTTT
V: TRBV12-3/TRBV12-4; size: -; J: TRBJ1-5; D: TRBD1; CDR3: CASGNRGYQPQHF; DNA: TGTGCCAGCGGTAACAGGGGATATCAGCCCCAGCATTTT
V: TRBV4-2; size: -; J: TRBJ2-1; D: -; CDR3: CASSQAYANSFNNEQFF; DNA: TGTGCCAGCAGCCAAGCCTACGCGAATTCCTTCAACAATGAGCAGTTCTTC
V: TRBV27; size: -; J: TRBJ1-1; D: -; CDR3: CASSPTFRGNTEAFF; DNA: TGTGCCAGCAGCCCGACATTCCGGGGAAACACTGAAGCTTTCTTT
V: TRBV7-2; size: -; J: TRBJ2-7; D: TRBD2; CDR3: CASSPLAGGLGPEQYF; DNA: TGTGCCAGCAGCCCACTAGCGGGGGGGCTAGGACCCGAGCAGTACTTC
V: TRBV5-1; size: once; J: TRBJ2-1; D: -; CDR3: CASSFPISSYNEQFF; DNA: TGCGCCAGCAGCTTCCCGATCAGCTCCTACAATGAGCAGTTCTTC
V: TRBV9; size: once; J: TRBJ1-1; D: -; CDR3: CASSVAQARWAFF; DNA: TGTGCCAGCAGCGTAGCTCAGGCCCGGTGGGCTTTCTTT
V: TRBV7-2; size: -; J: TRBJ1-2; D: TRBD1; CDR3: CASSSGTGALGYTF; DNA: TGTGCCAGCAGCTCGGGGACAGGGGCCTTAGGCTACACCTTC
V: TRBV4-2; size: -; J: TRBJ2-4; D: TRBD2; CDR3: CASSQDLAGRNIQYF; DNA: TGTGCCAGCAGCCAAGATCTAGCGGGGAGAAACATTCAGTACTTC
V: TRBV4-2; size: few; J: TRBJ1-4; D: -; CDR3: CASSHGQSESEKLFF; DNA: TGTGCCAGCAGCCACGGACAGTCCGAGAGTGAAAAACTGTTTTTT
V: TRBV29-1; size: -; J: TRBJ2-6; D: -; CDR3: CSGYEGANVLTF; DNA: TGCAGCGGGTACGAGGGGGCCAACGTCCTGACTTTC
V: TRBV3-1/TRBV3-2; size: -; J: TRBJ2-1; D: TRBD2; CDR3: CASSQVAGGQSEQFF; DNA: TGTGCCAGCAGCCAAGTAGCGGGGGGGCAAAGTGAGCAGTTCTTC
V: TRBV4-2; size: -; J: TRBJ1-5; D: -; CDR3: CASSPGRAPFYSNQPQHF; DNA: TGTGCCAGCAGCCCCGGGAGGGCGCCTTTTTATAGCAATCAGCCCCAGCATTTT
V: TRBV30; size: -; J: TRBJ1-6; D: TRBD1; CDR3: CAWKGEQGRFSPLHF; DNA: TGTGCCTGGAAGGGGGAACAGGGGAGATTTTCACCCCTCCACTTT
V: TRBV6-5; size: few; J: TRBJ1-5; D: TRBD1; CDR3: CASKDWTGEYQPQHF; DNA: TGTGCCAGCAAAGATTGGACAGGGGAATATCAGCCCCAGCATTTT
V: TRBV6-6; size: -; J: TRBJ1-1; D: -; CDR3: CASSYSRERNTEAFF; DNA: TGTGCCAGCAGTTACTCAAGGGAGAGAAACACTGAAGCTTTCTTT
V: TRBV10-3; size: -; J: TRBJ1-1; D: TRBD1; CDR3: CAISDTGGNTEAFF; DNA: TGTGCCATCAGCGATACAGGGGGCAACACTGAAGCTTTCTTT
V: TRBV6-5; size: -; J: TRBJ1-1; D: -; CDR3: CAAQAESNTEAFF; DNA: TGTGCCGCCCAGGCAGAGTCCAACACTGAAGCTTTCTTT